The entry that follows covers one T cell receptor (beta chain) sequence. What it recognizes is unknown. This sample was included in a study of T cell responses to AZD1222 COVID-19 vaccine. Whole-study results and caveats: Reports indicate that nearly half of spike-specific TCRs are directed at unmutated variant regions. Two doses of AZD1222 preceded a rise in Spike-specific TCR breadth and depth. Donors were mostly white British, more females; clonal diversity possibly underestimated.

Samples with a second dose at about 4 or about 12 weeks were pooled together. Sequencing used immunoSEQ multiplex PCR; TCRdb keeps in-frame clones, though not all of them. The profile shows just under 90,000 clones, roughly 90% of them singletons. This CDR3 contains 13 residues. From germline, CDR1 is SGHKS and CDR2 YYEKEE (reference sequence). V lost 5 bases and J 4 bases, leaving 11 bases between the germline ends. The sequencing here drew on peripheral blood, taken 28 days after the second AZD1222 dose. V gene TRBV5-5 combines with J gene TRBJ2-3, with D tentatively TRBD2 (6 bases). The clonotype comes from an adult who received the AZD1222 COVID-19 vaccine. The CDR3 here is CASSTTSSDTQYF. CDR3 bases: TGTGCCAGCAGTACGACTAGTTCAGATACGCAGTATTTT. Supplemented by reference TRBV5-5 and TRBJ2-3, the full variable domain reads DAGVTQSPTHLIKTRGQQVTLRCSPISGHKSVSWYQQVLGQGPQFIFQYYEKEERGRGNFPDRFSARQFPNYSSELNVNALLLGDSALYLCASSTTSSDTQYFGPGTRLTVL.